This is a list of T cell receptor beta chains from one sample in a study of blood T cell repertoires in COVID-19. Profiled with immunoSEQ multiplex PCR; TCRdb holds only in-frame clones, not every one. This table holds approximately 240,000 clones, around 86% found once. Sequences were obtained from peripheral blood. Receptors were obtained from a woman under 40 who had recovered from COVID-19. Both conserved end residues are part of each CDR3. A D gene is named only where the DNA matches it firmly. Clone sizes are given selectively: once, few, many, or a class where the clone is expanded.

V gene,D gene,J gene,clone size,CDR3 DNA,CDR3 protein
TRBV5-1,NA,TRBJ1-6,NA,TGCGCCAGCAGCGCACAGGGTAATTCACCCCTCCACTTT,CASSAQGNSPLHF
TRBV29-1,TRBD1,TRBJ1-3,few,TGCAGCGTTGAAGGGCAGGGGGTCGGAAACACCATATATTTT,CSVEGQGVGNTIYF
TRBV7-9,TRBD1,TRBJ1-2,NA,TGTGCCAGCAGCTTGAGGACAGGAGCCTCAACTAAGACTAACTATGGCTACACCTTC,CASSLRTGASTKTNYGYTF
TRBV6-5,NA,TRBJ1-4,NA,TGTGCCAGCCGGGGGGTAGAAAAACTGTTTTTT,CASRGVEKLFF
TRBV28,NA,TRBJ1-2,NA,TGTGCCAGCAGTCAAAACAATAATGGCTACACCTTC,CASSQNNNGYTF
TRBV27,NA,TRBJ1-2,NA,TGTGCCAGCAGTTTCGGCAGGGCAGGATATGGCTACACCTTC,CASSFGRAGYGYTF
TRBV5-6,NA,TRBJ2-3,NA,TGTGCCAGCAGCTTATGGGCCACAGATACGCAGTATTTT,CASSLWATDTQYF
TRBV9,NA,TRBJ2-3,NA,TGTGCCAGCAGCCCCGAGGGGGTGGGGACAGATACGCAGTATTTT,CASSPEGVGTDTQYF
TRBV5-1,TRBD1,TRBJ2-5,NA,TGCGCCAGCAGCCCCGGACAGGGGGCCTTTTTAGAGACCCAGTACTTC,CASSPGQGAFLETQYF
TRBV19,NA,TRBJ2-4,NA,TGTGCCACCAGGAGTAGCGGTGAGAAAAACATTCAGTACTTC,CATRSSGEKNIQYF
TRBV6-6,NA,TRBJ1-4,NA,TGTGCCAGCAGTCCTCCCCCAGTTGGCTTCGATCCAACTAATGAAAAACTGTTTTTT,CASSPPPVGFDPTNEKLFF
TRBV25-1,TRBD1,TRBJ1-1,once,TGTGCCAGCACCCTCCCGGGACAGGGGGTAACTGAAGCTTTCTTT,CASTLPGQGVTEAFF
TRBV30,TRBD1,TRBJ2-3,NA,TGTGCCTGGAGCCCGGGACAGGGATGGTCAGATACGCAGTATTTT,CAWSPGQGWSDTQYF
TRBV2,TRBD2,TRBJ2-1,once,TGTGCCAGCAGTCCTAGCGGGGGGCCGGACAATGAGCAGTTCTTC,CASSPSGGPDNEQFF
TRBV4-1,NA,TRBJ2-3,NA,TGCGCCAGCAGCCAAGGCAGGGCTGGCACAGATACGCAGTATTTT,CASSQGRAGTDTQYF
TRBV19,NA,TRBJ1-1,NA,TGTGCCAGTAGGCCAGGGCCCCAAAGGGGTGAAGCTTTCTTT,CASRPGPQRGEAFF
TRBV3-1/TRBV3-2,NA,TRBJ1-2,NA,TGTGCCAGCAGCCACACAGGGAATGGCTACACCTTC,CASSHTGNGYTF
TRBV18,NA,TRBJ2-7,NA,TGTGCCAGCTCAAGGGAGGGACAGGCCTACGAGCAGTACTTC,CASSREGQAYEQYF
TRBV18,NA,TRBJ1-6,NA,TGTGCCAGCTCACAGGAATTCGGGATGGGTTCACCCCTCCACTTT,CASSQEFGMGSPLHF
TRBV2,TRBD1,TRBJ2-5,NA,TGTGCCAGCAGTCCCTCGGGACAGGTTCCAGAGACCCAGTACTTC,CASSPSGQVPETQYF
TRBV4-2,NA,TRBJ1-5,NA,TGTGCCAGCAGCCAAGGCGAACAGCCCCAGCATTTT,CASSQGEQPQHF
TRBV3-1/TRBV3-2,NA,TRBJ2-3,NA,TGTGCCAGCAGCCCGCGTGGTAGCGGAGTTTCCACAGATACGCAGTATTTT,CASSPRGSGVSTDTQYF
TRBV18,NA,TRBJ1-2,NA,TGTGCCAGCTCACCACAGTCGGGTGGCTACACCTTC,CASSPQSGGYTF
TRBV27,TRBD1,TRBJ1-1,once,TGTGCCAGCAGTTATCAGGGGGCGAACACTGAAGCTTTCTTT,CASSYQGANTEAFF
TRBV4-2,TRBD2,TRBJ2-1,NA,TGTGCCAGCAGCCATCAGCGGGGGGGGGACAATGAGCAGTTCTTC,CASSHQRGGDNEQFF
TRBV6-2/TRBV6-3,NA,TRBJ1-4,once,TGTGCCAGCAGTTTTCGACAGGCCCCAGGAGTAGGGGTCAAACTGTTTTTT,CASSFRQAPGVGVKLFF
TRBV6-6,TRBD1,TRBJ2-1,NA,TGTGCCAGCAGGGCCCTCCAGGGGGCTGGAAATGAGCAGTTCTTC,CASRALQGAGNEQFF
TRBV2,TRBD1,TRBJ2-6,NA,TGTGCCAGCAGTGAAGTCGACGCAGGGGGTCTCTCTGGGGCCAACGTCCTGACTTTC,CASSEVDAGGLSGANVLTF
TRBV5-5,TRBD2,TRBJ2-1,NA,TGTGCCAGCAGCAGGACTAGCGGGGGGGCGTCCTACAATGAGCAGTTCTTC,CASSRTSGGASYNEQFF
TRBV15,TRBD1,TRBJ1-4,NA,TGTGCCACCAGCAGAGATCGACAGGGGGGTGAAAAACTGTTTTTT,CATSRDRQGGEKLFF
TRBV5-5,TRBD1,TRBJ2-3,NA,TGTGCCAGCAGCTCGACAGGGTGGGAGAGAGATACGCAGTATTTT,CASSSTGWERDTQYF
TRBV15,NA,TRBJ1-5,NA,TGTGCCGTCACAGGGAATCAAGGGCAGCCCCAGCATTTT,CAVTGNQGQPQHF
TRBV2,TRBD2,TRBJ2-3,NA,TGTGCCACCCGGACTAGTCCTGATACGCAGTATTTT,CATRTSPDTQYF
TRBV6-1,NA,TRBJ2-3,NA,TGTGCCAGCAGTGAGCATGGCGGGTTCCTCGGTGATACGCAGTATTTT,CASSEHGGFLGDTQYF
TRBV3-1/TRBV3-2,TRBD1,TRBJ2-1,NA,TGTGCCAGCAGCCAGCCGGGACAGGGTTATGATGAGCAGTTCTTC,CASSQPGQGYDEQFF